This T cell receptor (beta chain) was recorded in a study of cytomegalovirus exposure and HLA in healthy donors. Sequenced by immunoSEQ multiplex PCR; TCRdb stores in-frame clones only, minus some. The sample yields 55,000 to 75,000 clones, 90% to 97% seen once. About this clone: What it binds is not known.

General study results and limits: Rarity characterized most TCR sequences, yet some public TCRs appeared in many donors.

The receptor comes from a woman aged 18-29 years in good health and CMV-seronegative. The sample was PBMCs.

The CDR3 here is CASSSRQISYEQYF. The DNA of the CDR3 is TGTGCCAGCAGCTCCCGACAGATCTCCTACGAGCAGTACTTC. The gene calls are TRBV7-9 and TRBJ2-7, with a tentative D call TRBD1 (5 bases). In germline, CDR1 is SEHNR, CDR2 FQNEAQ (reference sequence). Trimming stripped 4 bases from V and 0 bases from J, with 10 bases between. CDR3 length equals 14 residues.